Sequencing of this T cell receptor (beta chain) was carried out in a study of T-cell memory formation after mild COVID-19. Findings of the study overall: CD4+ clones that contracted lay mainly in CM and EM; CD8+ ones lay in EMRA. That cross-reactive memory joined was suggested by some responding clones appearing in pre-infection memory. The SARS-CoV-2 specificity of second-wave clones reaching peak at day 37 remained unverified.

This clonotype was found a few times. The target antigen is unknown. Constant-segment primers were used for 5'RACE, and the resulting TCR alpha and TCR beta cDNA libraries carried sample barcodes and UMIs. TCRdb re-derived calls from the 5' RACE reads in MiXCR, one entry per CDR3 protein. The sample has about 150,000 distinct CDR3 sequences, roughly 14% seen once. Looked up from germline, CDR1 is SQVTM and CDR2 is ANQGSEA. This CDR3 comprises 12 residues. With 3 bases removed from V and 1 base from J, the gap between germline ends came to 7 bases. The genes are TRBV29-1 and TRBJ2-7; D is ambiguous. The sequence derives from an adult woman who had mild COVID-19 (a few samples of this study predate the infection). Cell type and time point are not known. The sequencing sample was made of PBMCs or a T cell subset sorted from them (not recorded which). DNA for the CDR3: TGCAGCGTTGACGACGGATCCTACGAGCAGTACTTC. Protein product: CSVDDGSYEQYF.